This entry features one T cell receptor (beta chain) sequence. Its cognate antigen is unknown. Every bit of the isolated RNA underwent reverse transcription, so sequencing read expressed TCRB transcripts. Using immunoSEQ multiplex PCR, the repertoire was profiled, and TCRdb retains in-frame clones only, with some absent. The sample records roughly 450,000 clones, 14% being singletons. The data were taken from a study of beta chain features in type 1 diabetes. The CDR3 runs 12 residues. CDR1 MNHNS and CDR2 SASEGT come from the germline V gene. The V end was cut by 2 bases, the J end by 7 bases, with 8 bases between. Study-wide results and limits: Moderately but significantly shorter TCRB CDR3s were found in Type 1 diabetes patients in all four CD4+ subsets.

The sequencing input was naive CD4+ T cells from blood. The sequence was obtained from a man aged 25 to 45 in good health. V gene TRBV6-1 combines with J gene TRBJ1-1, with D uncertain. The CDR3 nucleotides are TGTGCCAGCAGTGAAAGTAGAGGTGAAGCTTTCTTT. Amino acids: CASSESRGEAFF.